A single sample is the source of the 20 T cell receptor beta chains below, sequenced in a study of shared clonotypes between healthy human individuals. Repertoires were generated with immunoSEQ multiplex PCR, while TCRdb's copy carries only in-frame clones and drops some. The table lists roughly 660,000 clones, 80% to 95% of them singletons. The specimen sequenced was memory CD8+ T cells from PBMCs. Regarding subset: CD45RO+ cells pooled with CCR7-negative TemRA cells. The receptors stem from a man between 18 and 29 years old in good health. Some clones in this sample may be carry-over from other donors' samples.

The chain is built from TRBV13 and TRBJ2-7, with D tentatively TRBD2 (7 bases). The CDR3 contains 15 residues. Trimming took 10 bases from V and 3 from J, leaving 22 bases between them. CDR1 is PRHDT and CDR2 is FYEKMQ in the germline V gene (reference sequence). CDR3 nucleotide sequence: TGTGCCACCAAGGACAGCGGGGAAGGAAGCTACGAGCAGTACTTC. This encodes CATKDSGEGSYEQYF.

This chain links TRBV27 with TRBJ2-5; 8 nucleotides match TRBD1. The V gene end was trimmed by 2 bases and the J gene end by 4 bases; junction bases not matched to a gene: 3. Germline values: CDR1 MNHEY, CDR2 SMNVEV (reference sequence). This CDR3 is built from 14 residues. The CDR3 region has the DNA TGTGCCAGCAGTTTACGGGACAGGCGAGAGACCCAGTACTTC. Translated: CASSLRDRRETQYF.

This chain joins TRBV2 and TRBJ2-3, with D unresolved. With 6 bases removed from V and 2 bases from J, the gap between germline ends came to 9 bases. CDR3 size: 13 residues. Germline lookup yields CDR1 SNHLY and CDR2 FYNNEI. CDR3 protein: CASRALITDTQYF. CDR3 DNA: TGTGCCAGCAGAGCACTCATCACAGATACGCAGTATTTT.

This sequence joins TRBV2 and TRBJ2-7; 11 nucleotides match TRBD2. V was pared by 4 bases and J by 3 bases, with 11 bases of the junction left unmatched. CDR1 and CDR2 from the germline V gene are SNHLY and FYNNEI. The CDR3 is 17 residues long. The CDR3 region has the DNA TGTGCCAGCAGTGGATACTCCGGGACTAGCGGAAACTACGAGCAGTACTTC. Its protein is CASSGYSGTSGNYEQYF.

The chain couples TRBV29-1 to TRBJ2-1, with 9 bases lining up with TRBD2. The CDR3 runs 17 residues. The V gene end was trimmed by 2 bases and the J gene end by 2 bases; junction bases not matched to a gene: 10. The germline V gene encodes CDR1 SQVTM and CDR2 ANQGSEA. For the CDR3, the DNA is TGCAGCGTTGAATACGTTTGGCTAGCGGGACCCTACAATGAGCAGTTCTTC. This gives the protein CSVEYVWLAGPYNEQFF.

This CDR3 is CASSPGWAGANVLTF. CDR3 sequence (DNA): TGTGCCAGCAGCCCCGGGTGGGCTGGGGCCAACGTCCTGACTTTC. The chain employs TRBV9 and TRBJ2-6; the D is unclear. The germline V gene has CDR1 SGDLS and CDR2 YYNGEE. V lost 4 bases and J 2 bases, leaving 10 bases between the germline ends. The CDR3 sequence is 15 residues long.

The rearrangement uses TRBV7-8 and TRBJ2-1; D is perhaps TRBD2 (6 bases). CDR1 SGHVS and CDR2 FQNEAQ come from the germline V gene. V was shortened by 11 bases and J by 5 bases, with 13 bases between the two germline ends. The CDR3 contains 12 residues. This chain's CDR3 is CAVRDSDNEQFF. The CDR3 coding sequence is TGTGCCGTCCGGGACTCAGACAATGAGCAGTTCTTC.

The chain recombines TRBV6-5 with TRBJ1-3, with 7 bases that match TRBD1. CDR1 and CDR2 (germline): MNHEY, SVGAGI. CDR3 length: 16 amino acids. V trimming: 3 bases; J trimming: 4 bases; junction bases outside the gene matches: 9. This chain's CDR3 is CASSYVTGDFGNTIYF. CDR3 nucleotide sequence: TGTGCCAGCAGTTATGTCACAGGGGATTTCGGAAACACCATATATTTT.

The chain uses TRBV4-2 and TRBJ2-7; perhaps TRBD2 as D (6 bases). The germline gives CDR1 LGHNA, CDR2 YNFKEQ. CDR3 length equals 15 residues. Trimming pared 6 bases from V and 2 bases from J, leaving 17 bases between. In nucleotides, the CDR3 is TGTGCCAGCAGTCCAGAAGGACCGGGAGCCTACGAGCAGTACTTC. Protein sequence: CASSPEGPGAYEQYF.

V gene TRBV6-1 combines with J gene TRBJ2-4, with 10 nucleotides matching TRBD1. CDR1 and CDR2 (germline): MNHNS, SASEGT. CDR3 length equals 14 residues. Trimming removed 7 bases from V and 4 bases from J; junction bases left unmatched: 4. The CDR3 DNA sequence: TGTGCCAGCATACGGGACAGGGGTAAAAACATTCAGTACTTC. Protein sequence: CASIRDRGKNIQYF.

This chain connects TRBV2 to TRBJ2-7; D gene ambiguous. CDR3 size: 13 residues. Trimming cost V 4 bases and J 2 bases, with 9 bases left between them. Germline V gene lookup returns CDR1 SNHLY and CDR2 FYNNEI. In nucleotides, the CDR3 is TGTGCCAGCAGTGGATTTAGACCCTACGAGCAGTACTTC. Protein sequence: CASSGFRPYEQYF.

This clone was seen once. V usage is TRBV25-1 and J usage is TRBJ2-5, with unresolved D. The J call may be incorrect, as the DNA end agrees better with TRBJ2-7. Germline CDR1 and CDR2: MGHDK and SYGVNS. The CDR3 spans 11 residues. CDR3 in DNA: TGTGCCAGCAGTGTGACCTACGAGCAGTACTTC. Its protein is CASSVTYEQYF.

This chain links TRBV27 with TRBJ2-6; D remains ambiguous. The V end lost 5 bases, the J end lost 4 bases, and 15 bases lay between the germline ends. Germline values: CDR1 MNHEY, CDR2 SMNVEV (reference sequence). This CDR3 is built from 16 residues. CDR3 in DNA: TGTGCCAGCAGTCCCGCCGTCGGTGCGGGGGCCAACGTCCTGACTTTC. Residues: CASSPAVGAGANVLTF.

The rearrangement uses TRBV13 and TRBJ2-7, with D perhaps given as TRBD1 or TRBD2 (5 bases each). The V gene lost 0 bases and the J gene lost 5 bases, with 17 bases spanning the gap. This CDR3 region has 16 residues. CDR1 is PRHDT and CDR2 is FYEKMQ in the germline V gene (reference sequence). As DNA, the CDR3 is TGTGCCAGCAGCTTAGGCCGAGGGGCAGGCGGCCACGAGCAGTACTTC. Protein sequence: CASSLGRGAGGHEQYF. Variable domain in full (rest from reference TRBV13 and TRBJ2-7): AAGVIQSPRHLIKEKRETATLKCYPIPRHDTVYWYQQGPGQDPQFLISFYEKMQSDKGSIPDRFSAQQFSDYHSELNMSSLELGDSALYFCASSLGRGAGGHEQYFGPGTRLTVT.

This clone was seen ten or more times. As DNA, the CDR3 is TGTGCCAGCAGTGAGCAAGCGGGAGCCACCGGGGAGCTGTTTTTT. Encoded protein: CASSEQAGATGELFF. This sequence joins TRBV6-4 and TRBJ2-2; TRBD2 agrees at 8 bases. V dropped 3 bases and J dropped 4; count of bases not matched to a gene: 4. In germline, CDR1 is MRHNA, CDR2 SNTAGT. The CDR3 covers 15 residues.

V is TRBV27 and J is TRBJ2-3; TRBD1 agrees at 10 bases. Trimming at V came to 7 bases and at J to 2 bases, leaving 6 bases not matched to a gene. CDR1 is MNHEY, CDR2 SMNVEV, per germline (reference sequence). CDR3 length equals 15 residues. The CDR3 loop is CASNRDRGSTDTQYF. DNA of the CDR3: TGTGCCAGCAACCGGGACAGGGGCTCCACAGATACGCAGTATTTT.

The chain carries TRBV6-6 and TRBJ2-7; unclear D gene. The CDR3 is 12 amino acids. Germline lookup yields CDR1 MNHNY and CDR2 SVGAGI (reference sequence). The germline V and J ends were trimmed by 6 bases and 2 bases, with 8 bases remaining between them. The CDR3 reads CASRPPTYEQYF. DNA for the CDR3: TGTGCCAGCAGGCCCCCGACCTACGAGCAGTACTTC.

The rearrangement links TRBV5-1 to TRBJ1-1, with D possibly TRBD1 on 5 matching bases. The CDR3 covers 14 residues. Germline assignment: CDR1 SGHRS and CDR2 YFSETQ. V shed 0 bases and J shed 0 bases, with 6 bases lying between them. CDR3 in amino acids: CASSLARVNTEAFF. The CDR3 nucleotides read TGCGCCAGCAGCTTGGCCAGGGTGAACACTGAAGCTTTCTTT.

The genes are TRBV7-9 and TRBJ2-1; perhaps TRBD2 as D (5 bases). Germline V lookup: CDR1 SEHNR, CDR2 FQNEAQ (reference sequence). This CDR3 contains 14 residues. The ends were cut back, 6 bases at V and 0 bases at J, with 9 bases in the middle. The CDR3 DNA is TGTGCCAGCAGTGCCAGCGGCTCCTACAATGAGCAGTTCTTC. Encoded protein: CASSASGSYNEQFF.

The chain carries TRBV29-1 and TRBJ2-7, with 8 positions matching TRBD1. Germline CDR1 is SQVTM and CDR2 is ANQGSEA. CDR3 length: 13 residues. V was clipped by 6 bases and J by 2 bases; unmatched bases: 6. In DNA form, the CDR3 reads TGCAGCGTCCGGCCGGGACAGGCCTACGAGCAGTACTTC. Translating gives CSVRPGQAYEQYF.